The T cell receptor (beta chain) under discussion was sequenced for a study of cytomegalovirus exposure and HLA in healthy donors. The CDR3 spans 15 residues. Losses at the gene ends were 6 bases for V and 2 bases for J; bases not matched to a gene: 10. Germline V gene lookup returns CDR1 LNHDA and CDR2 SQIVND (reference sequence). The PCR used 60 Vbeta and 13 Jbeta primers. Some clones are missing from TCRdb's copy, which holds only in-frame ones; the method was immunoSEQ multiplex PCR. Of more than 130,000 clones listed, about 80% were seen once; the top ten hold 5.1%. This chain uses TRBV19 with TRBJ2-7, with 7 bases matching TRBD1. Sequenced sample: PBMCs. The receptor was isolated from a male donor in good health and CMV-seronegative. In DNA, the CDR3 is TGTGCCAGTAGACAGGGGAACGGCGGAACCTACGAGCAGTACTTC. Amino acid sequence: CASRQGNGGTYEQYF.